These T cell receptor beta chains were read from a single sample in a study of T cells in Graves' hyperthyroidism and ophthalmopathy. TCRdb passed the multiplex PCR reads through MiXCR, listing each CDR3 protein once. This sample has about 400,000 distinct CDR3 sequences, with approximately 14% found just once. Specimen: blood. Receptor source: a woman aged 18 to 35 with Graves' hyperthyroidism that later progressed to Graves' ophthalmopathy. Each CDR3 is given with its conserved first and last residue. The order of the fields is V gene, clone size, CDR3 length, J gene, D gene, CDR3 DNA, CDR3 protein. The D gene is left open where the match is weak. A row's size may be missing; if present it is once, few, many or a size class.

TRBV15	few	15	TRBJ2-7	-	TGTGCCACCAGCAGAGACCAGGGACTGTCCTACGAGCAGTACTTC	CATSRDQGLSYEQYF
TRBV3-1	few	14	TRBJ1-1	-	TGTACCAGCAGCCCCCGGAGGGTGAACACTGAAGCTTTCTTT	CTSSPRRVNTEAFF
TRBV6-1	many	15	TRBJ2-3	-	TGTGCCAGCAGATTTTATCTAGCTACCACAGATACGCAGTATTTT	CASRFYLATTDTQYF
TRBV7-2	many	15	TRBJ2-2	TRBD1	TGTGCCAGCAGCCAGGGACAGGGGAGGACCGGGGAGCTGTTTTTT	CASSQGQGRTGELFF
TRBV27	many	14	TRBJ1-1	TRBD1	TGTGCCAGCAGTTTAAACAGGGGGCTGACTGAAGCTTTCTTT	CASSLNRGLTEAFF
TRBV7-8	many	15	TRBJ1-5	-	TGTGCCAGCAGCTTGGGGGACACCAGCAATCAGCCCCAGCATTTT	CASSLGDTSNQPQHF
TRBV27	few	14	TRBJ2-3	-	TGTGCCAGCTCGAGGGCCGCCGGGGCAGATACGCAGTATTTT	CASSRAAGADTQYF
TRBV28	few	14	TRBJ2-1	-	TGTGCTAGCAGTTTGGGGACGGATTACAATGAGCAGTTCTTC	CASSLGTDYNEQFF
TRBV12-5	-	18	TRBJ2-1	-	TGTGCTAGTGGTTTGGGATTGGGGAGGCCGAGCTCCTACAATGAGCAGTTCTTC	CASGLGLGRPSSYNEQFF
TRBV5-1	-	11	TRBJ2-5	-	TGCGCCAGCAGCTTCGGGAGAGACCAGTACTTC	CASSFGRDQYF
TRBV9	-	15	TRBJ2-3	-	TGTGCCAGCAGCGTAGATGGCGTTACCACAGATACGCAGTATTTT	CASSVDGVTTDTQYF
TRBV20-1	-	10	TRBJ2-1	-	TGCAGTGCTGGTTCCTACGAGCAGTTCTTC	CSAGSYEQFF
TRBV7-9	-	18	TRBJ2-1	-	TGTGCCAGCAGCTCAGAGAGGGGTGAGGGAGGACCCCACAATGAGCAGTTCTTC	CASSSERGEGGPHNEQFF
TRBV12-3/TRBV12-4	many	15	TRBJ2-7	-	TGTGCCAGCTCCCCCTTAGGGGGACTCGCCTACGAGCAGTACTTC	CASSPLGGLAYEQYF
TRBV6-2/TRBV6-3	many	13	TRBJ2-7	TRBD1	TGTGCCAGCAGTCGACAGGGGATCGACGAGCAGTACTTC	CASSRQGIDEQYF
TRBV20-1	-	13	TRBJ2-7	-	TGCAGTGCTAGGGAGTCGGCTTCCTACGAGCAGTACTTC	CSARESASYEQYF
TRBV20-1	-	16	TRBJ2-5	TRBD2	TGCAGTGCTAGGGGACTAGCGGGAGGAGGAGGGGAGACCCAGTACTTC	CSARGLAGGGGETQYF
TRBV20-1	-	14	TRBJ2-1	TRBD2	TGCAGTGCTAGAGAGGGGACTAGAACGGATGAGCAGTTCTTC	CSAREGTRTDEQFF
TRBV3-1	many	14	TRBJ1-1	-	TGTGCCAGCAGCCAAGTGGTTGGGAACACTGAAGCTTTCTTT	CASSQVVGNTEAFF
TRBV19	-	15	TRBJ2-5	-	TGTGCCAGTAGTAAGCCGGGCCGCGCTTCAGAGACCCAGTACTTC	CASSKPGRASETQYF
TRBV7-3	-	17	TRBJ2-1	TRBD2	TGTGCCAGCAGCCCCCGGCCCGGGGCTAGCGGTTACAATGAGCAGTTCTTC	CASSPRPGASGYNEQFF
TRBV3-1	many	15	TRBJ1-4	TRBD1	TGTGCCAGCAGCCAAGGGGACAGGGATTTCGAAAAACTGTTTTTT	CASSQGDRDFEKLFF
TRBV6-1	many	16	TRBJ1-1	TRBD1	TGTGCCAGCAGTACCGGGACAGGGAAGTTTGACACTGAAGCTTTCTTT	CASSTGTGKFDTEAFF
TRBV15	-	14	TRBJ2-2	-	TGTGCCACCGAGCCCGACTTGAACACCGGGGAGCTGTTTTTT	CATEPDLNTGELFF
TRBV7-9	-	12	TRBJ2-1	-	TGTGCCAGCAGCCCAGGGGGGGAAGGGCAGTTCTTC	CASSPGGEGQFF
TRBV29-1	many	13	TRBJ2-1	-	TGCAGCGTTGTAGGGGGGCACTACAATGAGCAGTTCTTC	CSVVGGHYNEQFF
TRBV29-1	few	13	TRBJ2-7	TRBD1	TGCAGCGTTGACGGGACAGGGCCCTACGAGCAGTACTTC	CSVDGTGPYEQYF
TRBV5-1	many	15	TRBJ2-1	-	TGCGCCAGCAGCCCAGTAGCGGATACCTCAAGCGAGCAGTTCTTC	CASSPVADTSSEQFF
TRBV5-1	few	14	TRBJ2-7	-	TGCGCCAGCAGCTCCGGGCAGGGGAGTTCCGAGCAGTACTTC	CASSSGQGSSEQYF
TRBV15	few	17	TRBJ2-3	-	TGTGCCACCAGCAGAGATCAGAGGAATTTAGACACAGATACGCAGTATTTT	CATSRDQRNLDTDTQYF
TRBV6-1	few	17	TRBJ2-2	TRBD2	TGTGCCAGCAGTTTGACCCTAGCGGGAGGGCGGACCGGGGAGCTGTTTTTT	CASSLTLAGGRTGELFF
TRBV27	many	14	TRBJ1-5	-	TGTGCCAGCAGCCCGCGAGGGCGGGGGGTTTGGGAGCATTTT	CASSPRGRGVWEHF
TRBV20-1	few	12	TRBJ2-1	TRBD1	TGCGCCGCGGGACAGGGGGCCAATGAGCAGTTCTTC	CAAGQGANEQFF
TRBV6-2/TRBV6-3	many	14	TRBJ2-7	-	TGTGCCAGCAGTCAGGACTCCGCCTCCTACGAGCAGTACTTC	CASSQDSASYEQYF
TRBV18	many	13	TRBJ1-2	-	TGTGCCAGCTCACCATCCGGATGGTATGGCTACACCTTC	CASSPSGWYGYTF